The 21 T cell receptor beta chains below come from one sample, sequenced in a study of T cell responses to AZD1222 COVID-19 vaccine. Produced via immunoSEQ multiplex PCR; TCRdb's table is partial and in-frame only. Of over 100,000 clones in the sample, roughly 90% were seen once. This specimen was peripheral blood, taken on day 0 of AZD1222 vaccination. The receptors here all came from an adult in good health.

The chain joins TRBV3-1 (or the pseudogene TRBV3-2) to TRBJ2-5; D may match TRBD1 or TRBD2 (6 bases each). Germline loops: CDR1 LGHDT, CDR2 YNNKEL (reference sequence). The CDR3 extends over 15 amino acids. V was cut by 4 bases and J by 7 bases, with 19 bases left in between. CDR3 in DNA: TGTGCCAGCAGCCGGCGTGCCCGGAAGGGGGGGACCCAGTACTTC. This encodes CASSRRARKGGTQYF.

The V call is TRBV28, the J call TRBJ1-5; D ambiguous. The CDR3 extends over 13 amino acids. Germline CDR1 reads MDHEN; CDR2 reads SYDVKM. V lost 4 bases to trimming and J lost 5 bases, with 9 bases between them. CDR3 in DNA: TGTGCCAGCAGTTCCTATGGGGATCAGCCCCAGCATTTT. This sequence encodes CASSSYGDQPQHF.

CDR3: CASSFSRRKEFF. CDR3 in DNA: TGTGCCAGCAGTTTTAGCCGGCGGAAGGAGTTCTTC. The V call is TRBV28, the J call TRBJ2-1; no clear D gene. CDR1 and CDR2 from the germline V gene are MDHEN and SYDVKM. CDR3 length equals 12 residues. Deletions cut 3 bases from V and 14 bases from J, with 14 bases between.

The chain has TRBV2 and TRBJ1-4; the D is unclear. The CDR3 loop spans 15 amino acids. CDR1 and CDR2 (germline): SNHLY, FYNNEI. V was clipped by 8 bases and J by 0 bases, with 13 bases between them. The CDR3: CASSGILSTNEKLFF. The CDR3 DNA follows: TGTGCCAGCTCCGGGATCTTATCAACTAATGAAAAACTGTTTTTT.

The CDR3 nucleotides read TGTGCCAGCAGCTTAACGAGGGGTAGTGGCACCGGGGAGCTGTTTTTT. Amino acid sequence: CASSLTRGSGTGELFF. The J gene is TRBJ2-2, the V gene TRBV7-3; D could derive from TRBD1 or TRBD2 (5 bases each). The CDR3 is made up of 16 amino acids. V gave up 0 bases and J gave up 4 bases, with 12 bases separating them. Germline V lookup: CDR1 SGHTA, CDR2 FQGTGA.

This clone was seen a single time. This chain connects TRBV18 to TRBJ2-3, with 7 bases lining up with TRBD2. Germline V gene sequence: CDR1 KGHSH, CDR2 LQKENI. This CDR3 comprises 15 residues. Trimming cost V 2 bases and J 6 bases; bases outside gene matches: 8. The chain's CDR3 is CASSPRVAGADTQYF. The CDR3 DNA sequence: TGTGCCAGCTCACCAAGGGTGGCGGGAGCCGATACGCAGTATTTT. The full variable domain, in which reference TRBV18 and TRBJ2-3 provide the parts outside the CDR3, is NAGVMQNPRHLVRRRGQEARLRCSPMKGHSHVYWYRQLPEEGLKFMVYLQKENIIDESGMPKERFSAEFPKEGPSILRIQQVVRGDSAAYFCASSPRVAGADTQYFGPGTRLTVL.

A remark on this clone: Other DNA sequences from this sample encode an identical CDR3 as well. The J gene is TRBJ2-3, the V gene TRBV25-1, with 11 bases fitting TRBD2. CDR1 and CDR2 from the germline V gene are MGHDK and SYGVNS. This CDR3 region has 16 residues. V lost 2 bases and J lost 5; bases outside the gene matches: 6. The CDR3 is CASSEGLAGGGDTQYF. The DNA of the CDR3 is TGTGCCAGCAGTGAAGGCCTAGCGGGGGGAGGAGATACGCAGTATTTT.

The CDR3 is CSVGYSGRVRDEQFF. CDR3 bases: TGCAGCGTCGGTTATAGCGGGAGGGTGAGAGATGAGCAGTTCTTC. This chain links TRBV29-1 with TRBJ2-1, with 11 bases that match TRBD2. Germline CDR1 is SQVTM and CDR2 is ANQGSEA. Unmatched junction bases numbered 12, after V lost 6 bases and J lost 8 bases. The CDR3 is 15 residues long.

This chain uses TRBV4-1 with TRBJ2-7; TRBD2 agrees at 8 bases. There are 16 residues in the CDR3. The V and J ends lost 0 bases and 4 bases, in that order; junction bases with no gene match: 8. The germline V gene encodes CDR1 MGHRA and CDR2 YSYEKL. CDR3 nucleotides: TGCGCCAGCAGCCAAGATGATGGGACTAGTGTTTACGAGCAGTACTTC. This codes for CASSQDDGTSVYEQYF.

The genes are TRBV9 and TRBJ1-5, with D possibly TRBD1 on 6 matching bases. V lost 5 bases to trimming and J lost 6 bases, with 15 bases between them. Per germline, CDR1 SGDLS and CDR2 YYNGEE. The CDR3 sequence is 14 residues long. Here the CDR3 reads CASSGGGGGQPQHF. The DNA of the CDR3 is TGTGCCAGCAGTGGAGGGGGGGGTGGTCAGCCCCAGCATTTT.

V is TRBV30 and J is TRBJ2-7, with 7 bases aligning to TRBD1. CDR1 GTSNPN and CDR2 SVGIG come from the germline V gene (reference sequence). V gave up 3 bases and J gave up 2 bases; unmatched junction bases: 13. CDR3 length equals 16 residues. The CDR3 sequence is CAWRKGTATVTYEQYF. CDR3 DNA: TGTGCCTGGAGGAAGGGGACAGCTACCGTAACCTACGAGCAGTACTTC.

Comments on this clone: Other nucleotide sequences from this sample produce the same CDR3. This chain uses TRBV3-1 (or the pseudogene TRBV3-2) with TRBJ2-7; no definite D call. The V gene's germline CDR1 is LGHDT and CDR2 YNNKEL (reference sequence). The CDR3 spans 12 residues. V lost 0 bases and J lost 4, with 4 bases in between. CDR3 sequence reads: CASSQDTYEQYF. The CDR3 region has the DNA TGTGCCAGCAGCCAAGATACGTACGAGCAGTACTTC.

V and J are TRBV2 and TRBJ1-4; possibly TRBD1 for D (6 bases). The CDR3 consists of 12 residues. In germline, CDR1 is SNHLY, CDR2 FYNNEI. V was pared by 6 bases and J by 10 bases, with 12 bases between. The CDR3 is CASRGANGKLFF. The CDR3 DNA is TGTGCCAGCAGGGGGGCGAACGGAAAACTGTTTTTT.

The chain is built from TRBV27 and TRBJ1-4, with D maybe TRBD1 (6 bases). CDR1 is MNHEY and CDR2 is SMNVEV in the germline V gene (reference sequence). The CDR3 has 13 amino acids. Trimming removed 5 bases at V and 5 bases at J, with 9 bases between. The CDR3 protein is CASSDRRNEKLFF. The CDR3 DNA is TGTGCCAGCAGTGACAGGCGAAATGAAAAACTGTTTTTT.

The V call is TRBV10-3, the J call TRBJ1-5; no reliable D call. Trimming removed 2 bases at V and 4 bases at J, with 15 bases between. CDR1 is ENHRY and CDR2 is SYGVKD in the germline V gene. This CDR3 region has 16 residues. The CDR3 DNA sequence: TGTGCCATCAGTGAGCAATACCGGGCCTCAAATCAGCCCCAGCATTTT. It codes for CAISEQYRASNQPQHF.

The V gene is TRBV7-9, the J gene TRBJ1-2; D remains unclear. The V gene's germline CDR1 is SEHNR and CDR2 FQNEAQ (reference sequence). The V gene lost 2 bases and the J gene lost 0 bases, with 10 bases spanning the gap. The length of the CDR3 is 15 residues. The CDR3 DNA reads TGTGCCAGCAGCTTACTGGGATCAGCTAACTATGGCTACACCTTC. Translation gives CASSLLGSANYGYTF. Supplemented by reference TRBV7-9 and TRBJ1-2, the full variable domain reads DTGVSQNPRHKITKRGQNVTFRCDPISEHNRLYWYRQTLGQGPEFLTYFQNEAQLEKSRLLSDRFSAERPKGSFSTLEIQRTEQGDSAMYLCASSLLGSANYGYTFGSGTRLTVV.

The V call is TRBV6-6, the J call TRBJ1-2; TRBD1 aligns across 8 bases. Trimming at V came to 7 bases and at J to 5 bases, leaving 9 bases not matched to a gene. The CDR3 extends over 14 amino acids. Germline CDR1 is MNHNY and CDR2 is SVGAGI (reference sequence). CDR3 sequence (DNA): TGTGCCAGCACCACCGAAAGGACAGGGTATGGCTACACCTTC. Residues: CASTTERTGYGYTF.

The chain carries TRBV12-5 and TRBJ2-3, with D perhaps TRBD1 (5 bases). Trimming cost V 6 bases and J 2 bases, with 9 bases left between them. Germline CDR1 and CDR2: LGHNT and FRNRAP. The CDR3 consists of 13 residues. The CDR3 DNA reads TGTGCTAGTGGAACAGGTGACACAGATACGCAGTATTTT. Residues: CASGTGDTDTQYF.

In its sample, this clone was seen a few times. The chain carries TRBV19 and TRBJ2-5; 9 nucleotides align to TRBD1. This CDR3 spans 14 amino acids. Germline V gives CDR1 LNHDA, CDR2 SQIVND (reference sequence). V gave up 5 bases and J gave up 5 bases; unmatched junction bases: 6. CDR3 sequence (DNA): TGTGCCAGTAGTCGGACAGGGGCTGACGAGACCCAGTACTTC. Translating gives CASSRTGADETQYF.

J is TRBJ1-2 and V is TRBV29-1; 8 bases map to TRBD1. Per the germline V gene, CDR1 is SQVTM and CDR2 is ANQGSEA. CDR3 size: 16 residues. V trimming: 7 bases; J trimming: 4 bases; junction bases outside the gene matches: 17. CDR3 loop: CSGSVPSGQEGYGYTF. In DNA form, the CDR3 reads TGCAGCGGTTCCGTCCCGTCGGGACAGGAGGGCTATGGCTACACCTTC.

The CDR3 DNA is TGTGCCAGCATCCCGGACAGGGGGCGCTTAGATGGCTACACCTTC. It yields the protein CASIPDRGRLDGYTF. The genes are TRBV2 and TRBJ1-2; TRBD1 aligns across 11 bases. CDR3 size: 15 residues. Germline V lookup: CDR1 SNHLY, CDR2 FYNNEI. V was clipped by 7 bases and J by 6 bases; unmatched bases: 10.